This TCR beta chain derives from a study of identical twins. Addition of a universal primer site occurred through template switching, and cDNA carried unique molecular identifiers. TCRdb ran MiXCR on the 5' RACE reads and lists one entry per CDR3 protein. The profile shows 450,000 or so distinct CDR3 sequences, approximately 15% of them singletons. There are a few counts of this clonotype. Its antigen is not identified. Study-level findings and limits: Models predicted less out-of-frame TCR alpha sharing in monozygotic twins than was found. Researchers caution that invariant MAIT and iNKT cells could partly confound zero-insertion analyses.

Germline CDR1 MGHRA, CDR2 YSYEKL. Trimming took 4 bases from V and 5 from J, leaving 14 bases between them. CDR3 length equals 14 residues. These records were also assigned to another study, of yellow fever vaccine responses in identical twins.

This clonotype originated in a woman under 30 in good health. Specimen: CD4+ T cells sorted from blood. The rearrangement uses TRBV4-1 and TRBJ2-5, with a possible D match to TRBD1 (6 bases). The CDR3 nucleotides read TGCGCCAGCAGCCGGGACATCACTATCGAGACCCAGTACTTC. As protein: CASSRDITIETQYF.